Included here is one T cell receptor (beta chain) sequence, with context. Antigen: not known. This table comes from immunoSEQ multiplex PCR, and its TCRdb copy is limited to in-frame clones, with some not included. This table has around 550 clones, 73% appearing once. This sample stems from a study of tissue T cells after allogeneic stem cell transplantation. V gave up 8 bases and J gave up 7 bases, with 11 bases separating them. This CDR3 has 10 residues. Germline CDR1 DFQATT, CDR2 SNEGSKA (reference sequence). General study points: Anatomically similar tissues had similar TCR repertoires within each patient.

The chain has TRBV20-1 and TRBJ1-2, with D tentatively TRBD1 (5 bases). This specimen was duodenal tissue, taken at autopsy. The receptor's source is a female patient between 40 and 69 years old with steroid-refractory graft-versus-host disease after an allogeneic stem cell transplant. The T cells may partly be graft donor cells. CDR3 residues: CSWGLGGYTF. DNA for the CDR3: TGCAGTTGGGGGTTGGGTGGCTACACCTTC.